This T cell receptor (beta chain) came from a study of CD8+CD57+ T cells in acquired aplastic anemia. TCR beta VDJ combinations and CDR3 sequences were profiled from genomic DNA. A single record per CDR3 protein comes from TCRdb applying MiXCR to the reads. Altogether about 190,000 distinct CDR3 sequences are present, approximately 49% being singletons, with the ten largest covering approximately 15%. In its sample, this clonotype ranks as medium-sized. The CDR3 runs to 14 residues. CDR1 is LNHNV, CDR2 YYDKDF, per germline (reference sequence). V shed 1 base, J shed 11 bases, and the junction held 3 bases outside the gene matches.

V usage is TRBV15 and J usage is TRBJ1-6, with 9 bases lining up with TRBD1. What was sequenced was sorted CD4+, CD8+, or CD8+CD57+ T cells (not recorded which) from PBMCs. This receptor was obtained from a human donor in good health, serving as a control. Written as DNA, the CDR3 is TGTGCCACCAGCAGAGGGGGACAGGGAACACCCCTCCACTTT. It is translated as CATSRGGQGTPLHF.